The 4 T cell receptor beta chains presented below share a single source sample, sequenced in a study of molecular identifiers for immune sequencing clone quantification (dated by TCRdb to 2016 to 2019). Receptor libraries were prepared by PCR. The sample was run on a NextSeq 500. The public reads were run again by TCRdb, first through fastp at Q25 and then through MiXCR, and only productive beta chains were kept. Rows merge per CDR3 protein into single entries with the most common DNA and genes. In this sample the table shows approximately 320,000 distinct CDR3 sequences, roughly 24% of which occur a single time. The ten largest clones capture around 0.76% of the sample. Material: naive CD8+ T cells from blood, with Jurkat cell RNA spiked in. This specimen's cell subset or site label, per the study, means: FACS-sorted CD8+CD4-CCR7+CD45RA+ naive T cells. These receptors were taken from a human donor in good health. Some libraries in this study had Jurkat cell RNA spiked in.

Comments on this clonotype: This may come from a read error, since a much larger clone is one base off. The chain employs TRBV6-1 and TRBJ1-5, with D maybe TRBD1 (5 bases). Germline V gene sequence: CDR1 MNHNS, CDR2 SASEGT. V was shortened by 0 bases and J by 7 bases, with 10 bases between the two germline ends. This CDR3 has 14 residues. In DNA, the CDR3 is TGTGCCAGCAGTGAAGCGCAGGGTTGGCAGCCCCAGCATTTT. Protein: CASSEAQGWQPQHF.

The chain joins TRBV20-1 to TRBJ1-5, with D unresolved. This CDR3 is 14 amino acids long. V shed 6 bases and J shed 0 bases, with 12 bases lying between them. The V gene's germline CDR1 is DFQATT and CDR2 SNEGSKA (reference sequence). The CDR3 protein is CSATTWNSNQPQHF. CDR3 coding DNA: TGCAGTGCCACAACTTGGAATAGCAATCAGCCCCAGCATTTT.

The V gene is TRBV11-3, the J gene TRBJ2-1; TRBD2 matches at 7 bases. Per germline, CDR1 SGHNT and CDR2 YENEEA. This CDR3 region has 16 residues. The V gene end was trimmed by 5 bases and the J gene end by 4 bases; junction bases not matched to a gene: 11. The CDR3 bases are TGTGCCAGCAGCCCGGAGGGACTACAAAATTACAATGAGCAGTTCTTC. Translation gives CASSPEGLQNYNEQFF.

For this clonotype: Given a much more abundant clone one base away, this may be a read error. Likely a read error: the CDR3 ends without its conserved phenylalanine or tryptophan. The chain recombines TRBV28 with TRBJ1-5; D may be TRBD1 (6 bases). The V gene lost 6 bases and the J gene lost 6 bases, with 12 bases spanning the gap. Per germline, CDR1 MDHEN and CDR2 SYDVKM. This CDR3 has 13 residues. Here the CDR3 reads CASRDTGTQPQHL. The CDR3 DNA follows: TGTGCCAGCAGGGACACAGGGACTCAGCCCCAGCATCTT.